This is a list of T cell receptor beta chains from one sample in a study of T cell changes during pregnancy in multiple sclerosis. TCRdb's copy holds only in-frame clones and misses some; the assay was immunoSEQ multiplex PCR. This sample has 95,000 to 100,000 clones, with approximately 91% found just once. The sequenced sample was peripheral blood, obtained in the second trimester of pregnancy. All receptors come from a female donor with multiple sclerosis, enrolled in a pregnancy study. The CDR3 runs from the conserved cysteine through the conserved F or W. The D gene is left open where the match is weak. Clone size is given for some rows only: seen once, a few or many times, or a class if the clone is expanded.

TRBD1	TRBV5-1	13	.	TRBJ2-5	TGCGCCAGCAGCTTAGCCAGGGGGGAGACCCAGTACTTC	CASSLARGETQYF
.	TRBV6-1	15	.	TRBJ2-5	TGTGCCAGCAGTGTAGTTCAGGGGCGCGGGGAGACCCAGTACTTC	CASSVVQGRGETQYF
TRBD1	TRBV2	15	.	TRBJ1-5	TGTGCCAGCAAATTAGTCAGGGGGACCAATCAGCCCCAGCATTTT	CASKLVRGTNQPQHF
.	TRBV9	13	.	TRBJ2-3	TGTGCCAGCAGCCCCTACCTCCCAGATACGCAGTATTTT	CASSPYLPDTQYF
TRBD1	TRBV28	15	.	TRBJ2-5	TGTGCCAGCAGTCCCCGGGACAGGATCCAAGAGACCCAGTACTTC	CASSPRDRIQETQYF
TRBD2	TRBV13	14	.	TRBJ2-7	TGTGCCAGCAGCTTAGGACTAGCGGCCTACGAGCAGTACTTC	CASSLGLAAYEQYF
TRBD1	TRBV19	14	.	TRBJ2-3	TGTGCCAGTAGTATAAGGGACAGCGGCGGTACGCAGTATTTT	CASSIRDSGGTQYF
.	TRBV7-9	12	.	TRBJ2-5	TGTGCCAGCAGCCCTGGTGGGCGCACCCAGTACTTC	CASSPGGRTQYF
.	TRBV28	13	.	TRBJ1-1	TGTGCCAGCAGACTCACAGGGCCCACTGAAGCTTTCTTT	CASRLTGPTEAFF
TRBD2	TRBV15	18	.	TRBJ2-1	TGTGCCACCAGCAGATCTGGACTAGCGGGAGAGTGGAGCGATGAGCAGTTCTTC	CATSRSGLAGEWSDEQFF
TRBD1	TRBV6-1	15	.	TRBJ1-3	TGTGCCAGCAGTGAACAGGGGGTCGCTGGAAACACCATATATTTT	CASSEQGVAGNTIYF
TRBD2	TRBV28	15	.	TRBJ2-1	TGTGCCAGCAGTCAACCCGGACTAGCGGTCTATGAGCAGTTCTTC	CASSQPGLAVYEQFF
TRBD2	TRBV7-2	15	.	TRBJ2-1	TGTGCCAGCAGCTTGACTAGCGGGAGGGCCAATGAGCAGTTCTTC	CASSLTSGRANEQFF
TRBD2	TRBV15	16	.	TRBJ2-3	TGTGCCACCAGCAGAGCTAGCGGGAGTAAGGCAGATACGCAGTATTTT	CATSRASGSKADTQYF
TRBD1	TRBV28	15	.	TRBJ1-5	TGTGCCAGCAGTTCCGGGACAGCCAGCAATCAGCCCCAGCATTTT	CASSSGTASNQPQHF
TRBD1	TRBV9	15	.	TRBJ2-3	TGTGCCAGCAATCGACAGGGAAGCCTCACAGATACGCAGTATTTT	CASNRQGSLTDTQYF
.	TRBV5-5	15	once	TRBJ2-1	TGTGCCAGCAGCTTGGAGCTGAGCTCCTACAATGAGCAGTTCTTC	CASSLELSSYNEQFF
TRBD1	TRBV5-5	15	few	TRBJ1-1	TGTGCCAGCAGCTTGGAGGGGGACAGCGGGACTGAAGCTTTCTTT	CASSLEGDSGTEAFF
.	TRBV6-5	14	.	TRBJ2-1	TGTGCCAGCAGTTACTATCGGGGGGCCAATGAGCAGTTCTTC	CASSYYRGANEQFF
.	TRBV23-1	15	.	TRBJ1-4	TGCGCCAGCAGTCAATCGGGACATTGCTACGAAAAACTGTTTTTT	CASSQSGHCYEKLFF
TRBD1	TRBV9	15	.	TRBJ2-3	TGTGCCAGCAGCGTGACAGGGGGCCCCTCAGATACGCAGTATTTT	CASSVTGGPSDTQYF
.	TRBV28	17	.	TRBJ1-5	TGTGCCAGCAGGTTACCCACCGGGACACCGAGCAATCAGCCCCAGCATTTT	CASRLPTGTPSNQPQHF
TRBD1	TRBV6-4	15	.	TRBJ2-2	TGTGCCAGCAGTGTACGGACAGGGGGGTCCGGGGAGCTGTTTTTT	CASSVRTGGSGELFF
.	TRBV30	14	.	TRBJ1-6	TGTGCCTGGAGAAGGCAGGGGCTAAATTCACCCCTCCACTTT	CAWRRQGLNSPLHF
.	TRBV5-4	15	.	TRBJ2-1	TGTGCCAGCAGCTTGGGGGCCAGCTCCTACAATGAGCAGTTCTTC	CASSLGASSYNEQFF